This paragraph covers one TCR beta chain sequence. Its antigen remains unidentified. This specimen belongs to a study of blood T cells in healthy people across ages. Whole-study context: Template switching captured about one barcoded beta molecule per two T cells.

With a J-beta primer mix and a sample-barcoded 5' primer, a second PCR ran about 6 to 11 cycles. TCRdb used MiXCR to reprocess the 5' RACE reads, holding one entry per CDR3 protein. The table has some 1.4 million distinct CDR3 sequences, roughly 45% seen once; the top ten hold 7.9%. The germline V gene encodes CDR1 SNHLY and CDR2 FYNNEI. V lost 11 bases and J lost 2; bases outside the gene matches: 6. This CDR3 region has 13 residues. Points from the study as a whole: Among long-lived donors, naive CD4+ cells were more numerous and diversity higher than in aged donors. Age advanced and TCR beta diversity per million T cells fell, roughly linearly.

The TCR originated in a woman in her late teens or twenties in good health. Sequencing was carried out using blood. The genes are TRBV2 and TRBJ1-3, with 7 nucleotides matching TRBD1. CDR3 sequence reads: CAGSGTAGNTIYF. The DNA for the CDR3 is TGTGCCGGTTCGGGGACAGCTGGAAACACCATATATTTT.